These 11 T cell receptor beta chains came from one sample sequenced in a study of blood T cell repertoires in COVID-19. Only in-frame clones appear in the TCRdb table, and some are missing; sequencing was by immunoSEQ multiplex PCR. Of around 150,000 clones listed, about 83% are singletons. Sequencing was performed on peripheral blood. Receptors were obtained from a man in his sixties with acute or convalescent COVID-19.

This chain connects TRBV6-5 to TRBJ1-1; 12 nucleotides match TRBD1. V lost 5 bases, J lost 10 bases, and 11 bases stayed unmatched. The germline CDR1 and CDR2 sequences are MNHEY and SVGAGI. The CDR3 consists of 15 residues. The CDR3: CASSKSPGTGGSAFF. The DNA of the CDR3 is TGTGCCAGCAGTAAATCACCCGGGACAGGGGGCTCAGCTTTCTTT.

J is TRBJ1-1 and V is TRBV25-1; D remains unclear. The CDR3 contains 14 residues. Trimming pared 3 bases from V and 0 bases from J, leaving 8 bases between. The germline V gene has CDR1 MGHDK and CDR2 SYGVNS. In nucleotides, the CDR3 is TGTGCCAGCAGTGACGCAGTCATGAACACTGAAGCTTTCTTT. Amino acids: CASSDAVMNTEAFF.

The chain joins TRBV6-2 or TRBV6-3 to TRBJ1-1, with D perhaps TRBD1 (5 bases). Germline loops: CDR1 MNHEY, CDR2 SVGEGT. This CDR3 has 12 amino acids. Trimming left V 4 bases short and J 5 bases short, with 8 bases between. The CDR3 DNA follows: TGTGCCAGCAGTTCTCAGGGAACTGAAGCTTTCTTT. Translating gives CASSSQGTEAFF.

The rearrangement uses TRBV29-1 and TRBJ1-1; possible D gene TRBD1, 6 bases. V was shortened by 3 bases and J by 1 base, with 15 bases between the two germline ends. Germline V gene data show CDR1 as SQVTM and CDR2 as ANQGSEA. The CDR3 has 15 residues. The CDR3 reads CSVELITGWNTEAFF. DNA of the CDR3: TGCAGCGTTGAGCTAATAACAGGGTGGAACACTGAAGCTTTCTTT. The complete variable domain, with remaining parts taken from reference TRBV29-1 and TRBJ1-1, reads SAVISQKPSRDICQRGTSLTIQCQVDSQVTMMFWYRQQPGQSLTLIATANQGSEATYESGFVIDKFPISRPNLTFSTLTVSNMSPEDSSIYLCSVELITGWNTEAFFGQGTRLTVV.

The gene calls are TRBV3-1 (or the pseudogene TRBV3-2) and TRBJ1-6; TRBD1 matches 10 bases. V gave up 1 base and J gave up 6 bases; unmatched junction bases: 0. This CDR3 contains 15 residues. The germline V gene encodes CDR1 LGHDT and CDR2 YNNKEL (reference sequence). CDR3 DNA: TGTGCCAGCAGCCAAGGGGACAGGGGTAATTCACCCCTCCACTTT. It translates to CASSQGDRGNSPLHF.

The rearrangement uses TRBV3-1 (or the pseudogene TRBV3-2) and TRBJ1-3; D uncertain. This CDR3 is built from 18 residues. CDR1 is LGHDT, CDR2 YNNKEL, per germline (reference sequence). V was cut by 1 base and J by 2 bases, with 18 bases left in between. In DNA form, the CDR3 reads TGTGCCAGCAGCCAAGTGGCTGCCAGGCGCGAAACTGGAAACACCATATATTTT. The encoded protein is CASSQVAARRETGNTIYF.

The J gene is TRBJ2-7, the V gene TRBV6-2 or TRBV6-3; 8 bases agree with TRBD1. The CDR3 consists of 12 residues. CDR1 and CDR2 from the germline V gene are MNHEY and SVGEGT. The V segment lost 4 bases and the J segment 5 bases; nucleotides outside the gene matches: 1. The CDR3 DNA is TGTGCCAGCAGTTGGACAGGGAACGAGCAGTACTTC. It translates to CASSWTGNEQYF.

V usage is TRBV29-1 and J usage is TRBJ1-4, with TRBD1 as a possible D gene (6 bases). The CDR3 sequence is 13 residues long. Germline V gene data show CDR1 as SQVTM and CDR2 as ANQGSEA. Between the trimmed V and J ends, which lost 5 bases and 6 bases, there was a span of 13 bases. The CDR3 loop is CSVSGGRDEKLFF. The CDR3 bases are TGCAGCGTTAGCGGGGGGCGGGATGAAAAACTGTTTTTT.

The chain is built from TRBV19 and TRBJ2-5; tentative D call: TRBD2 (7 bases). V dropped 5 bases and J dropped 5 bases, with 18 bases sitting between them. CDR1 is LNHDA, CDR2 SQIVND, per germline (reference sequence). The CDR3 has 15 residues. The CDR3 protein is CASSADWEGGETQYF. CDR3 in DNA: TGTGCCAGTAGTGCGGACTGGGAGGGGGGTGAGACCCAGTACTTC. Full variable domain (rest looked up from reference TRBV19 and TRBJ2-5): DGGITQSPKYLFRKEGQNVTLSCEQNLNHDAMYWYRQDPGQGLRLIYYSQIVNDFQKGDIAEGYSVSREKKESFPLTVTSAQKNPTAFYLCASSADWEGGETQYFGPGTRLLVL.

This rearrangement joins TRBV4-1 to TRBJ2-2; D is possibly TRBD2 (7 bases). The germline V gene encodes CDR1 MGHRA and CDR2 YSYEKL. V lost 6 bases, J lost 3 bases, and 23 bases lay in between. This CDR3 has 18 amino acids. CDR3 sequence: CASSQIGGGGYDTGELFF. CDR3 nucleotides: TGCGCCAGCAGTCAGATTGGAGGCGGGGGCTATGACACCGGGGAGCTGTTTTTT.

The chain has TRBV3-1 (or the pseudogene TRBV3-2) and TRBJ1-1, with TRBD1 matching over 7 bases. Germline V gives CDR1 LGHDT, CDR2 YNNKEL (reference sequence). The CDR3 is 11 amino acids. J was trimmed by 10 bases and V by 4 bases; bases with no gene match: 3. The DNA of the CDR3 is TGTGCCAGCAGCCCCAGGGGGAGAGCTTTCTTT. It specifies CASSPRGRAFF.